A selection of T cell receptor beta chains follows, all from one sample in a study of blood T cell repertoires in COVID-19. The repertoire was sequenced with immunoSEQ multiplex PCR; TCRdb's copy has only in-frame clones and lacks some. The repertoire includes approximately 180,000 clones, more than 75% of them detected once, and around a sixth sits in the top ten. The specimen was PBMCs or T cells enriched from blood (not recorded which). The source of these receptors is a woman aged 45 to 65 who had recovered from COVID-19. CDR3s include the opening cysteine and the closing phenylalanine or tryptophan. Each record gives: D gene, V gene, J gene, clone size, CDR3 protein, CDR3 DNA. A D gene is named only where the DNA matches it firmly. Clone size, where shown, is once, few, many, or a class for clones that have expanded.

d_call: .; v_call: TRBV3-1/TRBV3-2; j_call: TRBJ1-5; clone_size: .; cdr3_aa: CASSPGGFNQPQHF; cdr3_nt: TGTGCCAGCAGCCCCGGGGGTTTCAATCAGCCCCAGCATTTT
d_call: .; v_call: TRBV9; j_call: TRBJ2-3; clone_size: .; cdr3_aa: CASSVRADTQYF; cdr3_nt: TGTGCCAGCAGCGTGAGAGCAGATACGCAGTATTTT
d_call: TRBD1; v_call: TRBV2; j_call: TRBJ1-5; clone_size: .; cdr3_aa: CASSEMGQLNQPQHF; cdr3_nt: TGTGCCAGCAGTGAAATGGGACAGCTCAATCAGCCCCAGCATTTT
d_call: .; v_call: TRBV29-1; j_call: TRBJ2-7; clone_size: few; cdr3_aa: CSVSTALNSYEQYF; cdr3_nt: TGCAGCGTGAGTACAGCCCTAAACTCCTACGAGCAGTACTTC
d_call: .; v_call: TRBV27; j_call: TRBJ2-7; clone_size: .; cdr3_aa: CASSLTALSYEQYF; cdr3_nt: TGTGCCAGCAGTTTAACAGCCCTTTCCTACGAGCAGTACTTC
d_call: .; v_call: TRBV4-1; j_call: TRBJ1-6; clone_size: .; cdr3_aa: CASSQGGNVNSPLHF; cdr3_nt: TGCGCCAGCAGCCAAGGAGGGAACGTTAATTCACCCCTCCACTTT
d_call: TRBD2; v_call: TRBV28; j_call: TRBJ2-3; clone_size: .; cdr3_aa: CASRPGLAGRTDTQYF; cdr3_nt: TGTGCCAGCCGTCCGGGACTAGCGGGAAGAACAGATACGCAGTATTTT
d_call: TRBD2; v_call: TRBV28; j_call: TRBJ2-4; clone_size: .; cdr3_aa: CASSLAGGAAKNIQYF; cdr3_nt: TGTGCCAGCAGTTTAGCGGGGGGGGCGGCCAAAAACATTCAGTACTTC
d_call: TRBD1; v_call: TRBV28; j_call: TRBJ1-1; clone_size: once; cdr3_aa: CASSFGTASSNTEAFF; cdr3_nt: TGTGCCAGCAGTTTCGGGACAGCCTCCTCTAACACTGAAGCTTTCTTT
d_call: TRBD1; v_call: TRBV10-1; j_call: TRBJ2-2; clone_size: .; cdr3_aa: CASSDHRTGGYTGELFF; cdr3_nt: TGCGCCAGCAGTGACCACCGGACAGGGGGCTACACCGGGGAGCTGTTTTTT
d_call: TRBD1; v_call: TRBV27; j_call: TRBJ1-2; clone_size: .; cdr3_aa: CASRPTGGVGGYTF; cdr3_nt: TGTGCCAGCAGACCGACAGGGGGAGTGGGGGGCTACACCTTC
d_call: TRBD2; v_call: TRBV5-4; j_call: TRBJ2-1; clone_size: .; cdr3_aa: CASSPQTSGKHNEQFF; cdr3_nt: TGTGCCAGCAGCCCTCAGACTAGCGGCAAACACAATGAGCAGTTCTTC
d_call: .; v_call: TRBV6-2/TRBV6-3; j_call: TRBJ1-5; clone_size: .; cdr3_aa: CASSWEVGANQPQHF; cdr3_nt: TGTGCCAGCAGTTGGGAAGTGGGGGCAAATCAGCCCCAGCATTTT
d_call: .; v_call: TRBV29-1; j_call: TRBJ2-2; clone_size: .; cdr3_aa: CSGQNTGELFF; cdr3_nt: TGCAGCGGGCAGAACACCGGGGAGCTGTTTTTT
d_call: .; v_call: TRBV19; j_call: TRBJ1-2; clone_size: .; cdr3_aa: CASTQSRTGLNYGYTF; cdr3_nt: TGTGCCAGTACCCAGTCGCGGACGGGACTTAACTATGGCTACACCTTC
d_call: .; v_call: TRBV3-1/TRBV3-2; j_call: TRBJ1-6; clone_size: once; cdr3_aa: CASAGSSYNSPLHF; cdr3_nt: TGTGCCAGCGCGGGGAGCTCCTATAATTCACCCCTCCACTTT
d_call: TRBD2; v_call: TRBV7-9; j_call: TRBJ2-1; clone_size: .; cdr3_aa: CASPPREGIVGHEQFF; cdr3_nt: TGTGCCTCGCCCCCGAGGGAGGGCATCGTCGGCCATGAGCAGTTCTTC
d_call: TRBD2; v_call: TRBV4-2; j_call: TRBJ2-7; clone_size: .; cdr3_aa: CASSQKGLASEQYF; cdr3_nt: TGTGCCAGCAGCCAAAAGGGACTAGCCAGCGAGCAGTACTTC
d_call: .; v_call: TRBV3-1/TRBV3-2; j_call: TRBJ2-3; clone_size: .; cdr3_aa: CASSQPGSRSDTQYF; cdr3_nt: TGTGCCAGCAGCCAACCCGGGAGCCGGTCAGATACGCAGTATTTT
d_call: .; v_call: TRBV28; j_call: TRBJ1-6; clone_size: .; cdr3_aa: CASGQNGGGSYNSPLHF; cdr3_nt: TGTGCCAGCGGTCAAAACGGGGGAGGGTCCTATAATTCACCCCTCCACTTT
d_call: .; v_call: TRBV21-1; j_call: TRBJ1-3; clone_size: .; cdr3_aa: CASLNEGDKGSGNTIYF; cdr3_nt: TGTGCCAGCCTGAACGAAGGGGACAAGGGCTCTGGAAACACCATATATTTT
d_call: TRBD2; v_call: TRBV30; j_call: TRBJ2-1; clone_size: .; cdr3_aa: CAWSVLAGAYNEQFF; cdr3_nt: TGTGCCTGGAGTGTACTAGCGGGAGCCTACAATGAGCAGTTCTTC
d_call: TRBD2; v_call: TRBV9; j_call: TRBJ2-1; clone_size: .; cdr3_aa: CASSTGLGSVEQFF; cdr3_nt: TGTGCCAGCAGCACGGGACTAGGGTCTGTTGAGCAGTTCTTC
d_call: .; v_call: TRBV3-1/TRBV3-2; j_call: TRBJ1-3; clone_size: .; cdr3_aa: CASSAEHRASTIYF; cdr3_nt: TGTGCCAGCAGCGCCGAGCACAGGGCTAGCACCATATATTTT
d_call: .; v_call: TRBV3-1/TRBV3-2; j_call: TRBJ2-1; clone_size: .; cdr3_aa: CASSQDGVREQFF; cdr3_nt: TGTGCCAGCAGCCAAGATGGAGTACGGGAGCAGTTCTTC
d_call: TRBD2; v_call: TRBV7-9; j_call: TRBJ2-7; clone_size: .; cdr3_aa: CASSLYGSGSYEQYF; cdr3_nt: TGTGCCAGCAGCTTATACGGTAGCGGGAGCTACGAGCAGTACTTC
d_call: TRBD1; v_call: TRBV30; j_call: TRBJ1-5; clone_size: .; cdr3_aa: CAWSVGTGISNQPQHF; cdr3_nt: TGTGCCTGGAGTGTAGGGACAGGGATAAGCAATCAACCCCAGCATTTT
d_call: .; v_call: TRBV27; j_call: TRBJ2-3; clone_size: .; cdr3_aa: CASGLPTQYF; cdr3_nt: TGTGCCAGCGGGCTTCCAACGCAGTATTTT
d_call: .; v_call: TRBV30; j_call: TRBJ1-6; clone_size: .; cdr3_aa: CAWSHPSSYNSPLHF; cdr3_nt: TGTGCCTGGAGTCATCCGAGCTCCTATAATTCACCCCTCCACTTT
d_call: TRBD1; v_call: TRBV4-2; j_call: TRBJ1-4; clone_size: .; cdr3_aa: CASSQSTGLNEKLFF; cdr3_nt: TGTGCCAGCAGCCAATCGACAGGGCTGAATGAAAAACTGTTTTTT
d_call: .; v_call: TRBV25-1; j_call: TRBJ2-4; clone_size: .; cdr3_aa: CASSDPGIAKNIQYF; cdr3_nt: TGTGCCAGCAGTGACCCGGGGATAGCCAAAAACATTCAGTACTTC
d_call: .; v_call: TRBV4-1; j_call: TRBJ1-1; clone_size: few; cdr3_aa: CASSHGLPGAEAFF; cdr3_nt: TGCGCCAGCAGCCACGGCTTGCCGGGGGCTGAAGCTTTCTTT
d_call: TRBD2; v_call: TRBV24-1; j_call: TRBJ2-3; clone_size: .; cdr3_aa: CATRGRTYTDTQYF; cdr3_nt: TGTGCCACCCGCGGGAGGACGTACACAGATACGCAGTATTTT
d_call: TRBD2; v_call: TRBV5-1; j_call: TRBJ2-1; clone_size: .; cdr3_aa: CASSRRGGTSGRASYNEQFF; cdr3_nt: TGCGCCAGCAGCCGACGGGGAGGGACTAGCGGGAGGGCTTCATACAATGAGCAGTTCTTC
d_call: TRBD2; v_call: TRBV11-2; j_call: TRBJ2-5; clone_size: few; cdr3_aa: CASSPPGFGLAGGQETQYF; cdr3_nt: TGTGCCAGCAGCCCTCCCGGTTTTGGTCTAGCGGGAGGCCAAGAGACCCAGTACTTC
d_call: .; v_call: TRBV7-9; j_call: TRBJ2-7; clone_size: once; cdr3_aa: CASSPTGLNAYEQYF; cdr3_nt: TGTGCCAGCAGCCCAACGGGACTTAACGCCTACGAGCAGTACTTC
d_call: TRBD1; v_call: TRBV5-4; j_call: TRBJ1-2; clone_size: .; cdr3_aa: CASSYPPGQILGYGYTF; cdr3_nt: TGTGCCAGCAGTTATCCTCCGGGACAGATACTAGGCTATGGCTACACCTTC
d_call: TRBD2; v_call: TRBV28; j_call: TRBJ2-6; clone_size: once; cdr3_aa: CASSLGGAGANVLTF; cdr3_nt: TGTGCCAGCAGTTTAGGGGGGGCTGGGGCCAACGTCCTGACTTTC
d_call: .; v_call: TRBV19; j_call: TRBJ2-6; clone_size: .; cdr3_aa: CASSIGSSGANVLTF; cdr3_nt: TGTGCCAGTAGTATAGGCAGCTCTGGGGCCAACGTCCTGACTTTC
d_call: TRBD1; v_call: TRBV5-1; j_call: TRBJ2-2; clone_size: .; cdr3_aa: CASSPNGQGNTGELFF; cdr3_nt: TGCGCCAGCAGTCCGAATGGACAGGGGAACACCGGGGAGCTGTTTTTT